This T cell receptor beta chain came from a study of identical twins. General study points: Carriage of fewer insertions was seen in abundant cord blood beta clonotypes, whereas memory repertoires showed none. Diverse VJ usage suggested most zero-insertion clonotypes were not invariant T cells.

The authors used template switching to add a universal primer site and gave cDNA unique molecular identifiers. TCRdb re-derived calls from the 5' RACE reads in MiXCR, one entry per CDR3 protein. This repertoire shows about 700,000 distinct CDR3 sequences, approximately 9% found once; its top ten account for around 0.98%. The table lists this clonotype with a few counts. Its matching antigen is unknown. The sample was also linked to a second study, of yellow fever vaccine responses in identical twins.

The receptor's source is a woman between 18 and 30 years old in good health. Sequences were obtained from PBMCs.

CDR3 sequence: CASTDPRQGDTQGQYF. CDR3 DNA: TGTGCCAGCACCGATCCTCGACAGGGGGATACACAAGGGCAGTACTTC. This rearrangement joins TRBV6-2 or TRBV6-3 to TRBJ2-7; 9 nucleotides match TRBD1. The length of the CDR3 is 16 residues. Germline V gene data show CDR1 as MNHEY and CDR2 as SVGEGT. V shed 7 bases, J shed 9 bases, and the junction held 19 bases outside the gene matches.